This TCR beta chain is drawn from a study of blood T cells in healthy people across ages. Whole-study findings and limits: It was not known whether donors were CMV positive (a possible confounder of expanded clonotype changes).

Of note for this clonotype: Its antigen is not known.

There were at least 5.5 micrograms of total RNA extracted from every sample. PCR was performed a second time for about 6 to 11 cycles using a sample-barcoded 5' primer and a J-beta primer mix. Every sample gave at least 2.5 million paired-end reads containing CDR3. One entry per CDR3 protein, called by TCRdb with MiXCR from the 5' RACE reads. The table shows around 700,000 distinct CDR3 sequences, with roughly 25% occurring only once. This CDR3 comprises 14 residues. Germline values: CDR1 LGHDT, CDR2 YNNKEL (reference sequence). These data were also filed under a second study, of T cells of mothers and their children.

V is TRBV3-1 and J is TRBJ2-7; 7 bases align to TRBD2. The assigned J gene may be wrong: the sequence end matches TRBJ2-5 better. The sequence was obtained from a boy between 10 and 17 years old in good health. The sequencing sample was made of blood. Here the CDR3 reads CATRTSASQETQYF. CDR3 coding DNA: TGTGCCACAAGAACTAGCGCGTCTCAAGAGACCCAGTACTTC.